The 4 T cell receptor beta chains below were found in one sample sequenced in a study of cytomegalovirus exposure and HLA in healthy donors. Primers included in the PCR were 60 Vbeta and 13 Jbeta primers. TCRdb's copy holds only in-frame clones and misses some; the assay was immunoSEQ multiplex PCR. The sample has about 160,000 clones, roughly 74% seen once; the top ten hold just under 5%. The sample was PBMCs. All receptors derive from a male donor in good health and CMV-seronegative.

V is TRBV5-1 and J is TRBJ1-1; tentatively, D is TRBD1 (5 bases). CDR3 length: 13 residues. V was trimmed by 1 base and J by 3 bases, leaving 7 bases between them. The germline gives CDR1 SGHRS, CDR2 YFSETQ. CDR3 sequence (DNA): TGCGCCAGCAGCTTGTCGGGGGACACTGAAGCTTTCTTT. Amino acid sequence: CASSLSGDTEAFF.

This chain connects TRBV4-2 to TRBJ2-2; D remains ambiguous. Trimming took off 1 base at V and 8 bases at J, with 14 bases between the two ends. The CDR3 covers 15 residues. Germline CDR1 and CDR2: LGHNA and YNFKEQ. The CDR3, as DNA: TGTGCCAGCAGCCAAGTACTCCGCGCCCTAGGGGAGCTGTTTTTT. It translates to CASSQVLRALGELFF.

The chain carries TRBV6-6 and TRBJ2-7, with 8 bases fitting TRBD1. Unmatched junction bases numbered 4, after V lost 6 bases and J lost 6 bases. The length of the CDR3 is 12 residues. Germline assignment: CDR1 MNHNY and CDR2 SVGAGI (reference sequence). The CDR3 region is CASSIQGVEQYF. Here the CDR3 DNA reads TGTGCCAGCAGCATACAGGGGGTCGAGCAGTACTTC.

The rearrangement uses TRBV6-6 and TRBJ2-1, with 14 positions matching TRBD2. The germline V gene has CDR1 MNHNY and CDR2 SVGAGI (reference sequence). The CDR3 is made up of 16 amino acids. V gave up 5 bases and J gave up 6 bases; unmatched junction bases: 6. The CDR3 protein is CASSPGLAGEINEQFF. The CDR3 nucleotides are TGTGCCAGCAGTCCGGGACTAGCGGGGGAAATCAATGAGCAGTTCTTC.